One and the same sample provided the 13 T cell receptor beta chains below, sequenced in a study of multiple sclerosis patients with progressive multifocal leukoencephalopathy. Indicated time point: time of PML onset. The data were produced by immunoSEQ multiplex PCR, yet TCRdb's version contains in-frame clones alone and is incomplete. The top ten hold approximately 5.2% of the sample, which has more than 30,000 clones, about 87% seen once. Specimen: PBMCs, collected from a patient treated with natalizumab. These receptors all come from a woman between 40 and 55 years old with progressive multifocal leukoencephalopathy.

The gene calls are TRBV11-3 and TRBJ2-3; 9 bases are a match to TRBD2. Looked up from germline, CDR1 is SGHNT and CDR2 is YENEEA. The J segment lost 2 bases and the V segment lost 3 bases, leaving 3 bases of the junction unmatched. This CDR3 region has 15 residues. The CDR3 is CASSFGGRVTDTQYF. DNA for the CDR3: TGTGCCAGCAGCTTCGGCGGGAGGGTCACAGATACGCAGTATTTT.

The chain has TRBV11-2 and TRBJ2-2; TRBD2 aligns across 7 bases. The CDR3 has 17 residues. Germline-derived CDR1 and CDR2 are SGHAT and FQNNGV. Unmatched junction bases numbered 5, after V lost 0 bases and J lost 1 base. The CDR3 region has the DNA TGTGCCAGCAGCTTAGAGGCGGGCGGGAGGAACACCGGGGAGCTGTTTTTT. Translating gives CASSLEAGGRNTGELFF.

The J gene is TRBJ1-6, the V gene TRBV28; 8 bases match TRBD1. There are 15 residues in the CDR3. J lost 10 bases, V lost 5 bases, and 10 bases had no gene match. Germline assignment: CDR1 MDHEN and CDR2 SYDVKM. The CDR3 sequence is CASSPGQGFISPLHF. The CDR3, as DNA: TGTGCCAGCAGTCCCGGACAGGGATTTATCTCACCCCTCCACTTT.

In this sample, this clone turned up once. The chain has TRBV6-5 and TRBJ2-7, with D perhaps TRBD1 or TRBD2 (5 bases each). V dropped 0 bases and J dropped 6 bases, with 12 bases sitting between them. Germline loops: CDR1 MNHEY, CDR2 SVGAGI. The CDR3 runs to 14 residues. CDR3 bases: TGTGCCAGCAGTTACTCGGGGACGGGGAGCGAGCAGTACTTC. This sequence encodes CASSYSGTGSEQYF.

This clone occurred a few times. V usage is TRBV6-6 and J usage is TRBJ1-5; D uncertain. Germline V gene lookup returns CDR1 MNHNY and CDR2 SVGAGI (reference sequence). Trimming took off 6 bases at V and 1 base at J, with 10 bases between the two ends. The CDR3 sequence is 14 residues long. The CDR3 reads CASSPPGSNQPQHF. CDR3 bases: TGTGCCAGCAGCCCCCCGGGGAGCAATCAGCCCCAGCATTTT.

This chain joins TRBV6-5 and TRBJ1-1, with D maybe TRBD1 (6 bases). CDR1 and CDR2 (germline): MNHEY, SVGAGI. The CDR3 totals 13 residues. Trimming removed 10 bases at V and 0 bases at J, with 12 bases between. CDR3 sequence: CATGDTMNTEAFF. The CDR3 DNA sequence: TGTGCCACCGGGGACACTATGAACACTGAAGCTTTCTTT.

The chain carries TRBV4-2 and TRBJ1-1; unclear D gene. Trimming left V 4 bases short and J 4 bases short, with 13 bases between. CDR1 is LGHNA, CDR2 YNFKEQ, per germline. This CDR3 region has 14 residues. The CDR3 DNA is TGTGCCAGCAGCCCACATGGTTCGGGCACTGAAGCTTTCTTT. Translating it yields CASSPHGSGTEAFF.

This chain joins TRBV5-4 and TRBJ2-5; unclear D gene. Germline V CDR1 and CDR2: SGHNT, YYREEE (reference sequence). The CDR3 spans 14 residues. V was shortened by 0 bases and J by 2 bases, with 8 bases between the two germline ends. CDR3 nucleotides: TGTGCCAGCAGCTTGGTGGCTACTCAAGAGACCCAGTACTTC. Its translation is CASSLVATQETQYF.

V is TRBV18 and J is TRBJ1-3; 9 bases map to TRBD1. After removal of 5 bases from V and 8 bases from J, the junction contained 4 bases not matched to a gene. Germline V gene lookup returns CDR1 KGHSH and CDR2 LQKENI. The CDR3 has 13 residues. The CDR3 loop reads CASSTGGADTIYF. In nucleotides, the CDR3 is TGTGCCAGCTCAACAGGGGGCGCGGACACCATATATTTT.

The chain uses TRBV9 and TRBJ2-2; TRBD2 agrees at 11 bases. In germline, CDR1 is SGDLS, CDR2 YYNGEE. The CDR3 consists of 15 residues. Trimming took 4 bases from V and 6 from J; bases not matched to a gene: 5. The CDR3 sequence is CASSLGTSGPGELFF. The CDR3 region has the DNA TGTGCCAGCAGCCTCGGGACTAGCGGCCCCGGGGAGCTGTTTTTT.

This chain joins TRBV5-6 and TRBJ2-3; D remains unclear. With 5 bases removed from V and 7 bases from J, the gap between germline ends came to 8 bases. The CDR3 loop spans 11 amino acids. Germline assignment: CDR1 SGHDT and CDR2 YYEEEE. CDR3 sequence reads: CASRYLNTQYF. The DNA for the CDR3 is TGTGCCAGCAGGTATCTGAATACGCAGTATTTT.

Remarks on this clone: An end of the junction differs from the germline gene, which may be a read error. The chain has TRBV4-2 and TRBJ2-1; D gene unclear. The length of the CDR3 is 16 residues. Per germline, CDR1 LGHNA and CDR2 YNFKEQ. The CDR3 DNA is TGTGCCAGCAGCCAAGACCTCGCGGAATCCTACAATGGGCAGTTCTTC. Protein product: CASSQDLAESYNGQFF.

V usage is TRBV10-3 and J usage is TRBJ2-7, with TRBD1 matching over 7 bases. The J segment lost 1 base and the V segment lost 4 bases, leaving 4 bases of the junction unmatched. This CDR3 has 14 amino acids. Germline-derived CDR1 and CDR2 are ENHRY and SYGVKD. CDR3 coding DNA: TGTGCCATCAGTGGGGACAGAGCTTCCTACGAGCAGTACTTC. Translated, it gives CAISGDRASYEQYF.